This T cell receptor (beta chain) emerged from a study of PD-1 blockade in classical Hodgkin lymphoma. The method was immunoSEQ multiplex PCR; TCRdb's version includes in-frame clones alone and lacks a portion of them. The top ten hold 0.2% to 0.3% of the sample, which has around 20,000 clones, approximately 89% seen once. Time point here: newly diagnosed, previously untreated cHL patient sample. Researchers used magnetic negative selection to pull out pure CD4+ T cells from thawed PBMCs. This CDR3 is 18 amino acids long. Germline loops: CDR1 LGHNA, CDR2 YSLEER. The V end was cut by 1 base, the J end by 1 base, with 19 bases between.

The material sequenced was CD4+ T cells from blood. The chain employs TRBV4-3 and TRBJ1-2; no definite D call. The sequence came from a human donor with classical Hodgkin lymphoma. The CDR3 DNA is TGCGCCAGCAGCCAAGCGCCGCGAACAGCCCGCAGTAACTATGGCTACACCTTC. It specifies CASSQAPRTARSNYGYTF.